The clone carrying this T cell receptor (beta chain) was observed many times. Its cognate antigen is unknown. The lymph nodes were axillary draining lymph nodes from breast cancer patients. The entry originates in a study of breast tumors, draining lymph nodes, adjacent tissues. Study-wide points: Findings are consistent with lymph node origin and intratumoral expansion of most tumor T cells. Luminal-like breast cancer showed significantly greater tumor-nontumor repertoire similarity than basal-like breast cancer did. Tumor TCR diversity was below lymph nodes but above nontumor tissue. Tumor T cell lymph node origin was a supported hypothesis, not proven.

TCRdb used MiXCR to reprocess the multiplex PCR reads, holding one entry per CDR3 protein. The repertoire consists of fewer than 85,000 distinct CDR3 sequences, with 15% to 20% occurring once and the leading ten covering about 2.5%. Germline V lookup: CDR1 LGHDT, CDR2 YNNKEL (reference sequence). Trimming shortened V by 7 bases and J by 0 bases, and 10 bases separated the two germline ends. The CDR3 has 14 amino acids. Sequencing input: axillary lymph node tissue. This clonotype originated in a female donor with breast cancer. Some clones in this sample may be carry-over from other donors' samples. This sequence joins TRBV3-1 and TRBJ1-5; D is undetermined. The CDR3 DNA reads TGTGCCAGCACCCCGGGGTTTAGCAATCAGCCCCAGCATTTT. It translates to CASTPGFSNQPQHF.